This T cell receptor beta chain emerged from a study of blood T cell repertoires in COVID-19. Study summary: The study drew acute and convalescent COVID-19 samples from the United States, Italy and Spain. Nucleic acid was either cDNA or gDNA, and it came from T cells, B-cell-depleted T cells, or PBMCs.

As handled by the study authors: Amplifying reference gene primers gave estimates of nucleated cell counts. Clones were sequenced by immunoSEQ multiplex PCR, and TCRdb holds only the in-frame ones, with some missing. V, J and clone size are taken as reported in that table, and D and trimming were inferred from the DNA itself. Seen here are 75,000 to 100,000 clones, over 75% observed once, and the top ten hold roughly 6.6%. In its sample, this clone was seen a few times. Other DNA sequences in this specimen translate into the identical CDR3. The length of the CDR3 is 14 residues. Germline V gene sequence: CDR1 KGHSH, CDR2 LQKENI. The germline V and J ends were trimmed by 2 bases and 2 bases, with 10 bases remaining between them.

The V call is TRBV18, the J call TRBJ2-7, with D maybe TRBD1 (6 bases). This TCR derives from a man between 65 and 85 years old with acute or convalescent COVID-19. Sequencing was performed on peripheral blood. CDR3 in DNA: TGTGCCAGCTCACCAGCCCAGGGGCCCTACGAGCAGTACTTC. Protein sequence: CASSPAQGPYEQYF.